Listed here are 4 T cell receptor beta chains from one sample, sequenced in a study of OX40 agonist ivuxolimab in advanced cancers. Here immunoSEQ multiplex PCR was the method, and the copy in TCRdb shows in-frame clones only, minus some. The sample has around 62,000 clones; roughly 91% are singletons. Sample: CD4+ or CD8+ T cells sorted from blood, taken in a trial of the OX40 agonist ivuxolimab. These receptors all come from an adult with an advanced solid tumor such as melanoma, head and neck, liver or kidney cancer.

The CDR3 protein is CASSAHLGTEAFF. Written as DNA, the CDR3 is TGTGCCAGCAGTGCGCACCTGGGCACTGAAGCTTTCTTT. V is TRBV6-5 and J is TRBJ1-1; D gene uncertain. V gave up 5 bases and J gave up 4 bases, with 11 bases separating them. In germline, CDR1 is MNHEY, CDR2 SVGAGI. The CDR3 sequence is 13 residues long.

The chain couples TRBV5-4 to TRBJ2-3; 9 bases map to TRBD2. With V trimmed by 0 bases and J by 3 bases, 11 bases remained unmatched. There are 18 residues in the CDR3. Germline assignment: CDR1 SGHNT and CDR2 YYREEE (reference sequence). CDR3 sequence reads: CASSLEALAGTWTDTQYF. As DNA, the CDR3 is TGTGCCAGCAGCTTGGAGGCCCTAGCGGGGACCTGGACAGATACGCAGTATTTT.

CDR3 in amino acids: CASSYRGGVSGELFF. In DNA, the CDR3 is TGTGCCAGCAGTTACAGAGGGGGGGTATCCGGGGAGCTGTTTTTT. The chain joins TRBV6-6 to TRBJ2-2; TRBD2 is a possible D gene (7 bases). The V end was cut by 2 bases, the J end by 6 bases, with 13 bases between. Germline V gene sequence: CDR1 MNHNY, CDR2 SVGAGI (reference sequence). The CDR3 contains 15 residues.

The CDR3 loop reads CASSPDRQKNQPQHF. CDR3 sequence (DNA): TGTGCCAGCAGCCCTGACCGACAGAAGAATCAGCCCCAGCATTTT. The rearrangement joins TRBV6-5 to TRBJ1-5, with D possibly being TRBD1 (5 bases). V lost 6 bases and J lost 4, with 16 bases in between. Per the germline V gene, CDR1 is MNHEY and CDR2 is SVGAGI. The length of the CDR3 is 15 residues.